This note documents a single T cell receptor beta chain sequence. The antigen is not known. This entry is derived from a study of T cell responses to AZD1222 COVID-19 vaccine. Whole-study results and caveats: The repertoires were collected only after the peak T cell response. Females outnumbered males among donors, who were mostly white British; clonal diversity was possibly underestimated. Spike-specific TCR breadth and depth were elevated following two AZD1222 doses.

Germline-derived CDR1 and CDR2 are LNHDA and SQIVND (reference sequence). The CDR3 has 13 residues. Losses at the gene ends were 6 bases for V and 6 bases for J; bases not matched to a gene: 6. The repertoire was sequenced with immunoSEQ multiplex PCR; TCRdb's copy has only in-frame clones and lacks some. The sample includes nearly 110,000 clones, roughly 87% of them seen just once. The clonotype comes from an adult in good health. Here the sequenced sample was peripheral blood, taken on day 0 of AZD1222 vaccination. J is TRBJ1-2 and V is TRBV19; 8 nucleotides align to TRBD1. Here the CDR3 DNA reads TGTGCCAGTAGGATTGACAGGGGCCATGGCTACACCTTC. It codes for CASRIDRGHGYTF.